Listed below are T cell receptor beta chains from one sample, sequenced in a study of T cell repertoires and HLA-DP antigens. The antigens these receptors bind are not known. Generated by immunoSEQ multiplex PCR, the TCRdb table keeps only in-frame clones and is missing some. Counted here are approximately 86,000 clones, approximately 89% occurring once; the ten biggest clones make up about 1.8%. The material sequenced was CD4+ T cells from PBMCs. The receptors come from a man in his fifties in good health and CMV-seronegative. Each CDR3 is given with its conserved first and last residue. A D gene is named only where the DNA matches it firmly. Size is omitted from some rows. Given values are once, few, many or a class for expanded clones.

abundance,v_gene,d_gene,j_gene,CDR3nt,CDR3aa
-,TRBV27,-,TRBJ2-2,TGTGCCAGCAGTTCGGACCCATCACTCCGGGAGCTGTTTTTT,CASSSDPSLRELFF
once,TRBV5-4,-,TRBJ2-7,TGTGCCAGCAGCTTGGACGTCCACTCCTACGAGCAGTACTTC,CASSLDVHSYEQYF
-,TRBV4-1,-,TRBJ1-4,TGCGCCAGCAGCCAAGGTTCCCGGGGCAACGAAAAACTGTTTTTT,CASSQGSRGNEKLFF
-,TRBV7-9,TRBD1,TRBJ2-2,TGTGCCAGCAGCTTAACAGGGGGACGGACCGGGGAGCTGTTTTTT,CASSLTGGRTGELFF
-,TRBV7-9,TRBD2,TRBJ2-5,TGTGCCAGCAGCGGACTAGCTGAAGAGACCCAGTACTTC,CASSGLAEETQYF
-,TRBV29-1,TRBD2,TRBJ2-1,TGCAGCGTGCACCCACTAGCGGGGGGGATTCGTGAGCAGTTCTTC,CSVHPLAGGIREQFF
-,TRBV6-5,TRBD1,TRBJ1-4,TGTGCCAGCAGTTACACCAGGACAGGGACGGGTGAAAAACTGTTTTTT,CASSYTRTGTGEKLFF
few,TRBV18,-,TRBJ2-7,TGTGCCAGCTCACCACCGTTCCAGGGGAGCTACGAGCAGTACTTC,CASSPPFQGSYEQYF
-,TRBV4-2,TRBD2,TRBJ2-4,TGTGCCAGCAGTCAGTTTTCGGGACTAGCGGGGGTAGCCAAAAACATTCAGTACTTC,CASSQFSGLAGVAKNIQYF
-,TRBV19,-,TRBJ2-2,TGTGCCAGCACTGACAGAGCGAACACCGGGGAGCTGTTTTTT,CASTDRANTGELFF
-,TRBV23-1,-,TRBJ1-6,TGCGCCAGCAGTCGAGGACAGAAGGCCCTCTATAATTCACCCCTCCACTTT,CASSRGQKALYNSPLHF
few,TRBV5-4,-,TRBJ2-2,TGTGCCAGCAGCTGGAGGGGCGCCGGGGAGCTGTTTTTT,CASSWRGAGELFF
-,TRBV5-4,TRBD2,TRBJ2-2,TGTGCCAGCAGCCCGGGGGGACCGAACACCGGGGAGCTGTTTTTT,CASSPGGPNTGELFF
-,TRBV6-1,TRBD1,TRBJ1-1,TGTGCCAGCACTAAGGACAGGGCAGAAGCTTTCTTT,CASTKDRAEAFF
-,TRBV25-1,-,TRBJ2-7,TGTGCCAGCACGCGGGGAACCACCTACGAGCAGTACTTC,CASTRGTTYEQYF
-,TRBV20-1,-,TRBJ2-5,TGCAGTGGAGTTTTGGAGGAGACCCAGTACTTC,CSGVLEETQYF
-,TRBV7-9,-,TRBJ1-5,TGTGCCAGCAGCCTCTTTGGGGGGATCGGCAATCAGCCCCAGCATTTT,CASSLFGGIGNQPQHF
-,TRBV5-1,-,TRBJ2-2,TGCGCCAGCAGCTTTGGGTTGACCGGGGAGCTGTTTTTT,CASSFGLTGELFF